Listed below are T cell receptor beta chains from one sample, sequenced in a study of blood T cell repertoires in COVID-19. Profiled with immunoSEQ multiplex PCR; TCRdb holds only in-frame clones, not every one. The sample has roughly 190,000 clones; around 85% are singletons. The source material was peripheral blood. The receptors were sampled from a man aged 30 to 39 with acute or convalescent COVID-19. CDR3s include the opening cysteine and the closing phenylalanine or tryptophan.

j_call	v_call	cdr3_aa
TRBJ2-7	TRBV27	CASQALGVSYEQYF
TRBJ1-6	TRBV28	CASSLGGLNSPLHF
TRBJ2-7	TRBV7-9	CASSLKTGYEQYF
TRBJ2-1	TRBV5-8	CASSPAEAHEQFF
TRBJ2-1	TRBV15	CATSTRSGGNEQFF
TRBJ1-1	TRBV7-3	CASSRTGSNTEAFF
TRBJ2-4	TRBV5-1	CASSPSGGYKNIQYF
TRBJ2-7	TRBV3-1/TRBV3-2	CASSLQTSGIGEQYF
TRBJ2-7	TRBV10-1	CASSDLGRGFSEQYF
TRBJ2-1	TRBV7-3	CASSLYRLAGTYNEQFF
TRBJ2-1	TRBV2	CASSEYGLGGYNEQFF
TRBJ2-7	TRBV28	CASSRLSTAAYEQYF
TRBJ1-2	TRBV30	CAWRARGAGGYTF
TRBJ1-4	TRBV27	CASSPRWSEKLFF
TRBJ2-5	TRBV5-6	CASSLGGRLAVSGETQYF
TRBJ2-6	TRBV5-1	CASSLGSTFSGANVLTF
TRBJ2-4	TRBV5-1	CASSLMAGGPPSIQYF
TRBJ1-6	TRBV7-7	CASSLDNRGPYNSPLHF
TRBJ1-1	TRBV25-1	CASSDDSFAEAFF
TRBJ1-4	TRBV6-5	CASSYGRNEKLFF
TRBJ1-1	TRBV30	CAWSADRMREAFF
TRBJ1-1	TRBV6-6	CASITGGTEAFF
TRBJ1-6	TRBV18	CASSPTLGQGNSPLHF
TRBJ2-1	TRBV3-1/TRBV3-2	CASSRRRIKLLDRDNLFF
TRBJ1-2	TRBV28	CASSSYGARGYTF
TRBJ2-5	TRBV18	CASSPPQETQYF
TRBJ1-1	TRBV2	CASRSAPGQGNTEAFF
TRBJ2-1	TRBV2	CASSVIGLASNEQFF
TRBJ1-1	TRBV5-1	CASSVDRGGTEAFF
TRBJ1-1	TRBV5-4	CASTPPGGGMNTEAFF
TRBJ1-6	TRBV7-8	CASSLAGQSNSPLHF
TRBJ1-4	TRBV29-1	CSVKGAGVEKLFF
TRBJ1-3	TRBV9	CASSPHRQGLSGNTIYF
TRBJ1-2	TRBV10-2	CASSEQADYGYTF
TRBJ1-1	TRBV6-5	CASTKQGNTEAFF
TRBJ2-2	TRBV5-1	CASSGQGGYTGELFF
TRBJ2-1	TRBV7-3	CASSPGTRNEQFF
TRBJ1-5	TRBV11-2	CASSLSGSNQPQHF
TRBJ1-2	TRBV3-1/TRBV3-2	CASSQGGEYGYTF
TRBJ1-6	TRBV28	CASRLRTGHSPLHF
TRBJ1-1	TRBV6-5	CASSTTGVGTEAFF
TRBJ2-3	TRBV5-5	CASSSRPPLLAGGPDTQYF
TRBJ2-3	TRBV29-1	CSAGTGIPDTQYF
TRBJ1-1	TRBV9	CASSVAGQGLSVTEAFF
TRBJ1-1	TRBV9	CASSALTGGRTNTEAFF
TRBJ1-4	TRBV7-2	CASSFAGTGATNEKLFF
TRBJ1-2	TRBV7-3	CASSPLADRIYGYTF
TRBJ1-3	TRBV9	CASSVSSGLSGNTIYF
TRBJ2-7	TRBV27	CASSLLGDEQYF
TRBJ2-5	TRBV4-1	CASSQRGMREGYLETQYF
TRBJ2-2	TRBV4-1	CASSRSGTGLNTGELFF
TRBJ1-1	TRBV28	CASSFRGRGNTEAFF
TRBJ2-1	TRBV28	CASSLFPRRRGSYNEQFF
TRBJ1-2	TRBV3-1/TRBV3-2	CASSQGGVNYGYTF
TRBJ2-7	TRBV11-2	CASSHPGTRRYEQYF